The 19 T cell receptor beta chains below come from one sample, sequenced in a study of cytomegalovirus exposure and HLA in healthy donors. The PCR contained 60 Vbeta and 13 Jbeta primers. Clones were read by immunoSEQ multiplex PCR, and TCRdb kept only the in-frame ones, dropping some. The sample has 200,000 or so clones; over 70% are singletons. The source material was PBMCs. These receptors were taken from a man aged 30 to 45 in good health and CMV-seronegative.

The gene calls are TRBV27 and TRBJ2-7; no clear D. CDR1 and CDR2 from the germline V gene are MNHEY and SMNVEV (reference sequence). V lost 0 bases to trimming and J lost 0 bases, with 9 bases between them. The CDR3 contains 15 residues. In nucleotides, the CDR3 is TGTGCCAGCAGTTTATCGATCGGCGGCTCCTACGAGCAGTACTTC. Protein product: CASSLSIGGSYEQYF.

The chain uses TRBV28 and TRBJ2-7; 9 bases align to TRBD2. The germline V gene encodes CDR1 MDHEN and CDR2 SYDVKM. The CDR3 has 15 residues. J was trimmed by 2 bases and V by 3 bases; bases with no gene match: 5. The CDR3 DNA reads as TGTGCCAGCAGTTTGGTAGCGGGAGTTACCTACGAGCAGTACTTC. Protein: CASSLVAGVTYEQYF.

DNA for the CDR3: TGTGCCAGCTCACCGACAGAGAAGCAGCCCCAGCATTTT. Amino acids: CASSPTEKQPQHF. This chain joins TRBV18 and TRBJ1-5; possible D gene TRBD1, 5 bases. The length of the CDR3 is 13 residues. V lost 3 bases and J lost 7, with 10 bases in between. Germline assignment: CDR1 KGHSH and CDR2 LQKENI.

V usage is TRBV6-5 and J usage is TRBJ1-6; D is ambiguous. The CDR3 is 13 amino acids. In germline, CDR1 is MNHEY, CDR2 SVGAGI. Deletions cut 8 bases from V and 7 bases from J, with 12 bases between. CDR3 region: CASLPGLNSPLHF. Here the CDR3 DNA reads TGTGCCAGCCTCCCGGGGTTAAATTCACCCCTCCACTTT.

The chain employs TRBV19 and TRBJ2-7, with a tentative D call TRBD1 (6 bases). Germline CDR1 and CDR2: LNHDA and SQIVND (reference sequence). This CDR3 comprises 13 residues. The germline V and J ends were trimmed by 5 bases and 6 bases, with 14 bases remaining between them. The CDR3 region is CASSAAYRVEQYF. In DNA form, the CDR3 reads TGTGCCAGTAGTGCCGCCTACAGGGTCGAGCAGTACTTC.

The genes are TRBV7-9 and TRBJ1-3; 12 bases line up with TRBD1. After removal of 4 bases from V and 4 bases from J, the junction contained 2 bases not matched to a gene. Germline V CDR1 and CDR2: SEHNR, FQNEAQ (reference sequence). This CDR3 has 15 amino acids. The CDR3, as DNA: TGTGCCAGCAGCTGGGACAGGGGGCCGGGAAACACCATATATTTT. It encodes CASSWDRGPGNTIYF.

This rearrangement joins TRBV5-4 to TRBJ1-1, with unresolved D. This CDR3 region has 14 residues. The germline gives CDR1 SGHNT, CDR2 YYREEE (reference sequence). V gave up 3 bases and J gave up 1 base, with 10 bases separating them. DNA for the CDR3: TGTGCCAGCAGCTGGGGAGTGGGGAACACTGAAGCTTTCTTT. It encodes CASSWGVGNTEAFF.

This chain links TRBV7-9 with TRBJ1-2; D gene uncertain. The CDR3 is 13 amino acids. The V end lost 3 bases, the J end lost 4 bases, and 9 bases lay between the germline ends. Germline CDR1 reads SEHNR; CDR2 reads FQNEAQ (reference sequence). The CDR3 loop is CASSLGEPYGYTF. CDR3 bases: TGTGCCAGCAGCTTGGGAGAGCCCTATGGCTACACCTTC. Filled out from reference TRBV7-9 and TRBJ1-2, the complete variable domain reads DTGVSQNPRHKITKRGQNVTFRCDPISEHNRLYWYRQTLGQGPEFLTYFQNEAQLEKSRLLSDRFSAERPKGSFSTLEIQRTEQGDSAMYLCASSLGEPYGYTFGSGTRLTVV.

This clone was picked up a small number of times. The V and J genes are TRBV28 and TRBJ1-2; TRBD1 matches 10 bases. The CDR3 loop spans 15 amino acids. CDR1 and CDR2 from the germline V gene are MDHEN and SYDVKM. V dropped 4 bases and J dropped 8; count of bases not matched to a gene: 10. CDR3 amino acids: CASSSEGQGPRGYTF. CDR3 coding DNA: TGTGCCAGCAGTTCTGAGGGACAGGGGCCGCGGGGCTACACCTTC.

This clone showed up many times. The gene calls are TRBV6-1 and TRBJ2-7; D is undetermined. Trimming took 7 bases from V and 5 from J, leaving 21 bases between them. CDR1 and CDR2 (germline): MNHNS, SASEGT. The CDR3 is 15 residues long. CDR3 bases: TGTGCCAGCAAGACTTCCCCCGATAACGGAAACGAGCAGTACTTC. Residues: CASKTSPDNGNEQYF.

The chain links TRBV11-2 to TRBJ1-2; TRBD1 matches 8 bases. The germline V gene encodes CDR1 SGHAT and CDR2 FQNNGV. The CDR3 consists of 14 residues. The V gene end was trimmed by 3 bases and the J gene end by 8 bases; junction bases not matched to a gene: 8. The CDR3 is CASSFSGTGLGYTF. The DNA for the CDR3 is TGTGCCAGCAGCTTTTCCGGGACAGGCCTCGGCTACACCTTC.

The chain uses TRBV11-2 and TRBJ2-7; TRBD2 agrees at 11 bases. CDR1 SGHAT and CDR2 FQNNGV come from the germline V gene. The CDR3 totals 15 residues. Unmatched junction bases numbered 2, after V lost 1 base and J lost 3 bases. CDR3 loop: CASSLGLAGIYEQYF. The CDR3 DNA is TGTGCCAGCAGCTTAGGACTAGCGGGAATCTACGAGCAGTACTTC.

This clone has a handful of counts. The V and J genes are TRBV7-2 and TRBJ2-2, with TRBD2 matching 10 bases. The CDR3 spans 15 residues. The trim removed 5 bases at V and 1 base at J, leaving 1 base unmatched. CDR1 is SGHTA, CDR2 FQGNSA, per germline. The CDR3 nucleotides are TGTGCCAGCAGCCGGACTAGCGGGAACACCGGGGAGCTGTTTTTT. Amino acids: CASSRTSGNTGELFF.

CDR3 coding DNA: TGTGCCAGCTCACCACCCCCGGACATCCGACACACAGATACGCAGTATTTT. Protein sequence: CASSPPPDIRHTDTQYF. The chain is built from TRBV18 and TRBJ2-3; perhaps TRBD1 as D (5 bases). This CDR3 is built from 17 residues. Looked up from germline, CDR1 is KGHSH and CDR2 is LQKENI. Trimming removed 0 bases at V and 2 bases at J, with 15 bases between.

J is TRBJ2-1 and V is TRBV18, with 8 bases that match TRBD2. In germline, CDR1 is KGHSH, CDR2 LQKENI. The CDR3 spans 16 residues. J was trimmed by 4 bases and V by 4 bases; bases with no gene match: 9. In DNA, the CDR3 is TGTGCCAGCTCACGGTTACAACGGGGGGGGTACAATGAGCAGTTCTTC. It yields the protein CASSRLQRGGYNEQFF.

This chain links TRBV28 with TRBJ1-2; 7 positions match TRBD1. Per germline, CDR1 MDHEN and CDR2 SYDVKM. The V gene end was trimmed by 5 bases and the J gene end by 4 bases; junction bases not matched to a gene: 7. The length of the CDR3 is 14 residues. In DNA form, the CDR3 reads TGTGCCAGCAGTGCGACAGGGCCCGTCTATGGCTACACCTTC. Its translation: CASSATGPVYGYTF.

The V call is TRBV7-2, the J call TRBJ1-4, with D unresolved. The germline V gene has CDR1 SGHTA and CDR2 FQGNSA. This CDR3 spans 13 amino acids. The ends were cut back, 2 bases at V and 4 bases at J, with 5 bases in the middle. CDR3 loop: CASSLPVNEKLFF. The CDR3 DNA follows: TGTGCCAGCAGCTTACCCGTTAATGAAAAACTGTTTTTT.

This clone was picked up a small number of times. This chain uses TRBV7-2 with TRBJ2-1; 13 bases line up with TRBD2. V trimming: 4 bases; J trimming: 8 bases; junction bases outside the gene matches: 8. The CDR3 extends over 16 amino acids. Germline loops: CDR1 SGHTA, CDR2 FQGNSA. The CDR3 sequence: CASSSPRLAGGYEQFF. CDR3 nucleotide sequence: TGTGCCAGCAGCTCCCCAAGACTAGCGGGGGGATATGAGCAGTTCTTC.

Note on this clone: This specimen includes other DNA sequences encoding the same CDR3. The chain couples TRBV19 to TRBJ2-7; weak D call: TRBD2 (6 bases). This CDR3 contains 12 residues. Trimming shortened V by 3 bases and J by 3 bases, and 6 bases separated the two germline ends. Germline CDR1 LNHDA, CDR2 SQIVND (reference sequence). The chain's CDR3 is CASSIGGYEQYF. For the CDR3, the DNA is TGTGCCAGTAGTATCGGGGGCTACGAGCAGTACTTC.